This T cell receptor beta chain originates from a study of T cell repertoires in cytomegalovirus infection. The germline V gene encodes CDR1 SGHVS and CDR2 FNYEAQ. The CDR3 contains 15 residues. Trimming cost V 5 bases and J 6 bases, with 18 bases left between them. TCRdb analysed the reads with MiXCR anew, one entry per CDR3 protein. This table holds 510,000 or so distinct CDR3 sequences, roughly 29% found once. The sequenced sample consisted of PBMCs. The sequence derives from a human donor in good health (CMV status not recorded). Some clones in this sample may be carry-over from other donors' samples. The chain carries TRBV7-6 and TRBJ2-3; tentatively, D is TRBD1 (6 bases). CDR3 in DNA: TGTGCCAGCAGCCGGGACATGACTTTGTGGGATACGCAGTATTTT. Its protein product is CASSRDMTLWDTQYF.